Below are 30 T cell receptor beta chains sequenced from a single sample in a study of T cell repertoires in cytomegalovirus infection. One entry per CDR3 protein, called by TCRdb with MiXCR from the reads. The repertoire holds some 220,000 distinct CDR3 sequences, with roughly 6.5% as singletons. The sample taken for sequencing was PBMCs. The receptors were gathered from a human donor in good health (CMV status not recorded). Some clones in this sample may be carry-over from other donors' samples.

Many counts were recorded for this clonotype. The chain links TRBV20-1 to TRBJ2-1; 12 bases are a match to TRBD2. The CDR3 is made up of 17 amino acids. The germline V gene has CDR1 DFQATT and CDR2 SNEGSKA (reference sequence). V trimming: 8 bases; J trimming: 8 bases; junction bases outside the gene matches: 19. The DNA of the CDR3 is TGCAGTTCCTCCCCTACTCCGGGACGGACTAGCGGGGATGAGCAGTTCTTC. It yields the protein CSSSPTPGRTSGDEQFF.

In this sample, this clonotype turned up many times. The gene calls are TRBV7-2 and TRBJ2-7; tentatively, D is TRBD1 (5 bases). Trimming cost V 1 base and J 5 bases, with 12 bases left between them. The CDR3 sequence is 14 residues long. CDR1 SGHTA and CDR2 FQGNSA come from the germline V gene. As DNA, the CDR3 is TGTGCCAGCAGCTTAGTAGGGGCCCGGGACGAGCAGTACTTC. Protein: CASSLVGARDEQYF.

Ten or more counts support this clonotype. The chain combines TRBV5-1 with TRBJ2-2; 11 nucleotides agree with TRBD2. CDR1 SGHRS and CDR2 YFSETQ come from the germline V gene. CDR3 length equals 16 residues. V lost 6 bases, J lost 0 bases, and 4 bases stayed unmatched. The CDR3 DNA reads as TGCGCCAGCAAGAAACTAGCGGGGGCGAACACCGGGGAGCTGTTTTTT. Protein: CASKKLAGANTGELFF.

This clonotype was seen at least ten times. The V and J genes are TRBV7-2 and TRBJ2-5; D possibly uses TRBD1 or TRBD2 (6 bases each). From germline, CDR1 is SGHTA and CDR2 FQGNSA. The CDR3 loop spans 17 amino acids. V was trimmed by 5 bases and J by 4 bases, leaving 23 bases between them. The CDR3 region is CASSPRGSGGLRETQYF. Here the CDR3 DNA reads TGTGCCAGCAGCCCCCGGGGGAGTGGGGGGCTGCGAGAGACCCAGTACTTC.

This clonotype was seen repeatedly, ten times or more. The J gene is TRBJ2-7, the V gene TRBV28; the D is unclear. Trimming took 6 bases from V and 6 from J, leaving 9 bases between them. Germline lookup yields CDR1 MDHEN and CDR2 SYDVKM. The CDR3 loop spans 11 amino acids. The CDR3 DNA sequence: TGTGCCAGCAGCGCCTCTTTCGAGCAGTACTTC. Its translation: CASSASFEQYF.

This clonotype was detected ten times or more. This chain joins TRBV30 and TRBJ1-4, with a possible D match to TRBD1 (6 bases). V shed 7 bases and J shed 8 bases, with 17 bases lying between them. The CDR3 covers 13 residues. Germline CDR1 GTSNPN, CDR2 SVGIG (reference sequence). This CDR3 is CASRQASGEKLFF. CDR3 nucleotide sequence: TGTGCCTCCCGACAGGCTTCGGGGGAAAAACTGTTTTTT.

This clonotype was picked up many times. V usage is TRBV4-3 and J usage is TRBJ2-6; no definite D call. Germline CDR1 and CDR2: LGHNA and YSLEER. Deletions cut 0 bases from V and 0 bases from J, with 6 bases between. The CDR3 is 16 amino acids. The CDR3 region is CASSQEVFSGANVLTF. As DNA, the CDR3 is TGCGCCAGCAGCCAAGAAGTGTTCTCTGGGGCCAACGTCCTGACTTTC.

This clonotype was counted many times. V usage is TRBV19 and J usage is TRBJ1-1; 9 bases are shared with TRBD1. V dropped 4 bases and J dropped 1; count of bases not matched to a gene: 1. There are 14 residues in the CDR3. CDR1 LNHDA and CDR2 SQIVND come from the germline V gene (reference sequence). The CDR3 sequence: CASSNRGQNTEAFF. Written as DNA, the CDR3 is TGTGCCAGTAGTAACAGGGGGCAGAACACTGAAGCTTTCTTT. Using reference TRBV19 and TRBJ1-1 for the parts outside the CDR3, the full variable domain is DGGITQSPKYLFRKEGQNVTLSCEQNLNHDAMYWYRQDPGQGLRLIYYSQIVNDFQKGDIAEGYSVSREKKESFPLTVTSAQKNPTAFYLCASSNRGQNTEAFFGQGTRLTVV.

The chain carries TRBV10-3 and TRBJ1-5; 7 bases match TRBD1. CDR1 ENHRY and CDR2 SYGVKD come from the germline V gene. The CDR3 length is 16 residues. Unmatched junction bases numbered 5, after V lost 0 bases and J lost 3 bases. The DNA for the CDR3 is TGTGCCATCAGTGAGTCGAATACAGGGGACAATCAGCCCCAGCATTTT. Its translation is CAISESNTGDNQPQHF.

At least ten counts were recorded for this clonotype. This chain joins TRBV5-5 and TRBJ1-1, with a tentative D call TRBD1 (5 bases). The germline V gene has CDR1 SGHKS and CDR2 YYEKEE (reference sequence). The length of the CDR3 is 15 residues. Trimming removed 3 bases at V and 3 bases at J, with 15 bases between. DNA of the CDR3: TGTGCCAGCAGCTGGTTTGCTGGACATGACACTGAAGCTTTCTTT. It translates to CASSWFAGHDTEAFF.

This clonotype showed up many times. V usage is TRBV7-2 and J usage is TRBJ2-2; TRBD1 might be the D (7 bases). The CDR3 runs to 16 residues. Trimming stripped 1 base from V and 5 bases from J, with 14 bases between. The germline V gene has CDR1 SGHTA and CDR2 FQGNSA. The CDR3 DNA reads TGTGCCAGCAGCTTAGTCCCGGCAGGGGGGACCGGGGAGCTGTTTTTT. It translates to CASSLVPAGGTGELFF.

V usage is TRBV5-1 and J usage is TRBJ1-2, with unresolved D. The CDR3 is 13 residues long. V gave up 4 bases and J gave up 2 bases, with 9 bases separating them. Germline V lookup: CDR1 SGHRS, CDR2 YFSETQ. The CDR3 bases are TGCGCCAGCAGCGCGGGCCTGAACTATGGCTACACCTTC. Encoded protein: CASSAGLNYGYTF.

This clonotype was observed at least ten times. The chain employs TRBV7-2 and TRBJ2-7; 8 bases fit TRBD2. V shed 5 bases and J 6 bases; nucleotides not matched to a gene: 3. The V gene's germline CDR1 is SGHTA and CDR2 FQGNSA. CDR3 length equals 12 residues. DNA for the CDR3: TGTGCCAGCAGCCCGGGACTAGGCGAGCAGTACTTC. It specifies CASSPGLGEQYF.

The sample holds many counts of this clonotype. The CDR3 spells CASSQGAPGSAFF. The CDR3 DNA follows: TGTGCCAGCAGCCAAGGCGCCCCAGGGTCAGCTTTCTTT. This sequence joins TRBV14 and TRBJ1-1; maybe TRBD1 (5 bases). Germline V CDR1 and CDR2: SGHDN, FVKESK. This CDR3 comprises 13 residues. The V gene lost 1 base and the J gene lost 10 bases, with 13 bases spanning the gap.

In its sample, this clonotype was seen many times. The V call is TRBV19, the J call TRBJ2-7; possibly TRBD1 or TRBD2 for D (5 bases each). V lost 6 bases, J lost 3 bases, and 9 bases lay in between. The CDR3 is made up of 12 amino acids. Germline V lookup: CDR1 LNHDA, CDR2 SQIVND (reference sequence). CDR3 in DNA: TGTGCCAGTAGCACTGGGGGCTACGAGCAGTACTTC. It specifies CASSTGGYEQYF.

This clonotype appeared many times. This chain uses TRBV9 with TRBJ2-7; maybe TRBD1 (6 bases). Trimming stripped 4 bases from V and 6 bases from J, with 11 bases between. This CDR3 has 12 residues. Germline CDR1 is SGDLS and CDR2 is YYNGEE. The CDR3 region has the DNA TGTGCCAGCAGCCCACAGGGTGGCGAGCAGTACTTC. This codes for CASSPQGGEQYF. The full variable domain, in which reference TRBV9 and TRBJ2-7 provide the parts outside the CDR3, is DSGVTQTPKHLITATGQRVTLRCSPRSGDLSVYWYQQSLDQGLQFLIQYYNGEERAKGNILERFSAQQFPDLHSELNLSSLELGDSALYFCASSPQGGEQYFGPGTRLTVT.

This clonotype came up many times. Here the CDR3 DNA reads TGTGCCAGCAGGGCGGCTGATGAAAAACTGTTTTTT. It encodes CASRAADEKLFF. The rearrangement links TRBV7-9 to TRBJ1-4; D unclear. Germline assignment: CDR1 SEHNR and CDR2 FQNEAQ (reference sequence). The length of the CDR3 is 12 residues. Trimming removed 6 bases at V and 6 bases at J, with 8 bases between.

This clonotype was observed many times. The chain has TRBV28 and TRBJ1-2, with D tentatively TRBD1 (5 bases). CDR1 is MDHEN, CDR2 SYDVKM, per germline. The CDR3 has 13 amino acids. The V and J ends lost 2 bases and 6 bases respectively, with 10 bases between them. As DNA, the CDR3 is TGTGCCAGCAGTTTAGACCAGGGCGATGGCTACACCTTC. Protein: CASSLDQGDGYTF.

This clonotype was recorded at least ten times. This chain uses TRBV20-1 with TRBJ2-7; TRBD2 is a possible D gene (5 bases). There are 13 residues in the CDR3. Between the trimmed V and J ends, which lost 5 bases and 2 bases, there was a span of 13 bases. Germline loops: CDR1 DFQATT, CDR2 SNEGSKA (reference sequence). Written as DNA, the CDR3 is TGCAGTGCTGACCAACTAGAAACCTACGAGCAGTACTTC. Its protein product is CSADQLETYEQYF.

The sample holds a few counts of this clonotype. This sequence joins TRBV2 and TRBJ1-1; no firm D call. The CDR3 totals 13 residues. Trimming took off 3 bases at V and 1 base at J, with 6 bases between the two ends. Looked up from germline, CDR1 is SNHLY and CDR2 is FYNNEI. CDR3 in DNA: TGTGCCAGCAGTGAGAGGCAGAACACTGAAGCTTTCTTT. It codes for CASSERQNTEAFF.

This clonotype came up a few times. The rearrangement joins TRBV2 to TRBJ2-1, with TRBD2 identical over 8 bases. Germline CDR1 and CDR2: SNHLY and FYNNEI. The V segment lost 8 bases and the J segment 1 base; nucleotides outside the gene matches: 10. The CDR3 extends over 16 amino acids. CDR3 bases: TGTGCCAGCCAACTAATAGCGGGGTTTTCCTACAATGAGCAGTTCTTC. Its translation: CASQLIAGFSYNEQFF.

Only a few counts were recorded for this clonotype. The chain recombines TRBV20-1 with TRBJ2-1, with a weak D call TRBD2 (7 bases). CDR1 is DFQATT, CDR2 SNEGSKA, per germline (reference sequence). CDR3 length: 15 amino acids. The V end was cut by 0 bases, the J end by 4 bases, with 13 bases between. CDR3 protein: CSARDRRGGYNEQFF. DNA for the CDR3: TGCAGTGCTAGAGATAGGAGGGGGGGATACAATGAGCAGTTCTTC.

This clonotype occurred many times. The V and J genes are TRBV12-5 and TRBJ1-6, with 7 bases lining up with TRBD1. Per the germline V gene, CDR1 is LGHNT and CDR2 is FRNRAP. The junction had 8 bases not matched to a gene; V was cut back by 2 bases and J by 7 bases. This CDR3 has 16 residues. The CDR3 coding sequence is TGTGCTAGTGGTTTGAAGACAGGGCCTTACAATTCACCCCTCCACTTT. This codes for CASGLKTGPYNSPLHF. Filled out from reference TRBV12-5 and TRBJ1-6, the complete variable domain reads DARVTQTPRHKVTEMGQEVTMRCQPILGHNTVFWYRQTMMQGLELLAYFRNRAPLDDSGMPKDRFSAEMPDATLATLKIQPSEPRDSAVYFCASGLKTGPYNSPLHFGNGTRLTVT.

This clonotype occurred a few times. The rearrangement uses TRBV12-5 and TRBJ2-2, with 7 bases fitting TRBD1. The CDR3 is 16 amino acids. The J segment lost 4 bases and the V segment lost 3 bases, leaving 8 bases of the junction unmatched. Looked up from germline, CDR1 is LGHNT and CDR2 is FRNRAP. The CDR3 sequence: CASGFSRDSITGELFF. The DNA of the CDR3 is TGTGCTAGTGGTTTTTCCCGGGACAGTATCACCGGGGAGCTGTTTTTT. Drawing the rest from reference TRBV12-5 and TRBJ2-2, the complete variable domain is DARVTQTPRHKVTEMGQEVTMRCQPILGHNTVFWYRQTMMQGLELLAYFRNRAPLDDSGMPKDRFSAEMPDATLATLKIQPSEPRDSAVYFCASGFSRDSITGELFFGEGSRLTVL.

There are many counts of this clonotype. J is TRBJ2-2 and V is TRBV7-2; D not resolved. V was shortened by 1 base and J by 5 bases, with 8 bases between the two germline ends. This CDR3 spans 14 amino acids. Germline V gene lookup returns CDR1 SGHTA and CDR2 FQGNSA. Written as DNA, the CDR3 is TGTGCCAGCAGCTTAGTAGGTCGGACCGGGGAGCTGTTTTTT. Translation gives CASSLVGRTGELFF.

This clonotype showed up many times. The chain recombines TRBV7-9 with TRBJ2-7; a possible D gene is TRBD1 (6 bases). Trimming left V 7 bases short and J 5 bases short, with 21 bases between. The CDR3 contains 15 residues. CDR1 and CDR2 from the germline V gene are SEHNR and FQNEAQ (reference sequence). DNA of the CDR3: TGTGCCAGCAACCCGATCGACAGGCCCCACCACGAGCAGTACTTC. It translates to CASNPIDRPHHEQYF.

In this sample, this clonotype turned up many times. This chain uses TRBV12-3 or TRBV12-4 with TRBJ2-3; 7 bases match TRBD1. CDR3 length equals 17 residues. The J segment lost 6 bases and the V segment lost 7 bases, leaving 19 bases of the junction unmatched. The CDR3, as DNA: TGTGCCAGCAACCGTGGATCCGGGACAGACTTAACGGATACGCAGTATTTT. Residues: CASNRGSGTDLTDTQYF.

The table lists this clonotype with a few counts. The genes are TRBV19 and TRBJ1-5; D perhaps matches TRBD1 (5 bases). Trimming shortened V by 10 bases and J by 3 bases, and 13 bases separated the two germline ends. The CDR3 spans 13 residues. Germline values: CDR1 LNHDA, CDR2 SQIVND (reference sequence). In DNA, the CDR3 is TGTGCCACCTCATGGGGGGTCAATCAGCCCCAGCATTTT. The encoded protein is CATSWGVNQPQHF.

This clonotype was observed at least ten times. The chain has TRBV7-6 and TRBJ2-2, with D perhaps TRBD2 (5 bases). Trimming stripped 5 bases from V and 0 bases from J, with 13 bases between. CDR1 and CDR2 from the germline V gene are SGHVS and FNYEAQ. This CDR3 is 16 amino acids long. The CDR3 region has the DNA TGTGCCAGCAGCCCCTCGGGGAACCCGAACACCGGGGAGCTGTTTTTT. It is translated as CASSPSGNPNTGELFF. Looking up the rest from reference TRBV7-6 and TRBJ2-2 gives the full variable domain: GAGVSQSPRYKVTKRGQDVALRCDPISGHVSLYWYRQALGQGPEFLTYFNYEAQQDKSGLPNDRFSAERPEGSISTLTIQRTEQRDSAMYRCASSPSGNPNTGELFFGEGSRLTVL.

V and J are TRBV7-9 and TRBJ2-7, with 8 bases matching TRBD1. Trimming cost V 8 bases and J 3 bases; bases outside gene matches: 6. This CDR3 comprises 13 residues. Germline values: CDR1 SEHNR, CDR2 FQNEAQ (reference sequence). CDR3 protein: CASRQGPIYEQYF. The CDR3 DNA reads TGTGCCAGCCGACAGGGGCCGATCTACGAGCAGTACTTC.